The rows below give T cell receptor beta chains drawn from one sample of a study of blood T cell repertoires in COVID-19. TCRdb keeps only in-frame clones here, not all; method: immunoSEQ multiplex PCR. The table records 100,000 to 150,000 clones, 79% of them present only once. Sequenced sample: peripheral blood. These TCRs come from a man aged 35-49 years with active or convalescent COVID-19. Both conserved end residues are part of each CDR3. A D gene is named only where the DNA matches it firmly. Part of the rows lack a size; the others show once, few, many or a class for expanded clones.

clone_size | j_call | d_call | v_call | cdr3_nt | cdr3_aa
. | TRBJ1-5 | . | TRBV4-1 | TGCGCCAGCAGCCAAGACGCAGGGTGGAATCAGCCCCAGCATTTT | CASSQDAGWNQPQHF
. | TRBJ2-1 | . | TRBV2 | TGTGCCAGCAGTGAAGCGCTTCGTGGGAGCCACGGTGAGCAGTTCTTC | CASSEALRGSHGEQFF
. | TRBJ1-1 | TRBD1 | TRBV11-3 | TGTGCCAGCAGCCCAGGGGGTTATGGCACTGAAGCTTTCTTT | CASSPGGYGTEAFF
. | TRBJ1-1 | . | TRBV7-8 | TGTGCCAGCAGCCCCATATATGGGCTAGCGAACACTGAAGCTTTCTTT | CASSPIYGLANTEAFF
. | TRBJ1-5 | . | TRBV7-2 | TGTGCCAGCAGCCCCAGGTGGATTAGCAATCAGCCCCAGCATTTT | CASSPRWISNQPQHF
. | TRBJ2-5 | . | TRBV12-3/TRBV12-4 | TGTGCCAGCACCACCGGGTTACAAGAGACCCAGTACTTC | CASTTGLQETQYF
few | TRBJ2-5 | . | TRBV7-6 | TGTGCCAGCAGTTCGACGGGAAGTAGACAAGAGACCCAGTACTTC | CASSSTGSRQETQYF
. | TRBJ2-3 | TRBD2 | TRBV7-2 | TGTGCCAGCAGCTTGGTGAGCGGGGCGGCTAGCACAGATACGCAGTATTTT | CASSLVSGAASTDTQYF
few | TRBJ1-1 | . | TRBV2 | TGTGCCAGCACGCGTAAGAACACTGAAGCTTTCTTT | CASTRKNTEAFF
. | TRBJ2-7 | TRBD1 | TRBV6-5 | TGTGCCAGCAGATCCGGGACAGGTTCCAACGAGCAGTACTTC | CASRSGTGSNEQYF
few | TRBJ2-7 | TRBD2 | TRBV5-1 | TGCGCCAGCAGCTTGGATCCGACTAGCGGGCGCTCCTACGAGCAGTACTTC | CASSLDPTSGRSYEQYF
. | TRBJ2-5 | . | TRBV6-1 | TGTGCCAGCAGTGAAGAACGGACGGTCGGGGCCCAGTACTTC | CASSEERTVGAQYF
. | TRBJ1-6 | TRBD1 | TRBV30 | TGTGCCTGGAGTGTAGGGGGCGGCTCCTATAATTCACCCCTCCACTTT | CAWSVGGGSYNSPLHF
. | TRBJ2-7 | . | TRBV4-2 | TGTGCCAGCAGCCAAGAAATTGGCAGGGGCGCCTACGAGCAGTACTTC | CASSQEIGRGAYEQYF
once | TRBJ2-7 | TRBD2 | TRBV4-3 | TGCGCCAGCAGCCAAGGGGTGGGACTACTCTACGAGCAGTACTTC | CASSQGVGLLYEQYF
. | TRBJ1-4 | TRBD1 | TRBV5-1 | TGCGCCAGCAGCATTGGGACAGGTGAAAAACTGTTTTTT | CASSIGTGEKLFF
. | TRBJ1-1 | . | TRBV7-9 | TGTGCCAGCAGCTCCTCAGGGAAGCCTGAAGCTTTCTTT | CASSSSGKPEAFF
. | TRBJ2-5 | . | TRBV28 | TGTGCCAGCAGTTTACCGAGTGCGGGGCGGGAGACCCAGTACTTC | CASSLPSAGRETQYF
. | TRBJ1-1 | . | TRBV9 | TGTGCCAGCAGCGTACTAATGAACACTGAAGCTTTCTTT | CASSVLMNTEAFF
. | TRBJ2-7 | TRBD2 | TRBV4-2 | TGTGCCAGCAGCCAAGGGGACGGGGGGAGCTACGAGCAGTACTTC | CASSQGDGGSYEQYF
. | TRBJ1-4 | . | TRBV2 | TGTGCCAGCAGTGAGGGGGCGAGGGCCACTGAAAAACTGTTTTTT | CASSEGARATEKLFF